The entry that follows covers one T cell receptor beta chain sequence. This clonotype was found a few times. The target of this receptor is not known. Base qualities are not at hand, and no much larger clone is one base apart. The library was obtained by 5' RACE. The instrument given in TCRdb is Illumina HiSeq 2500. A second PCR of about 6 to 11 cycles was run with a J-beta primer mix and a sample-barcoded 5' primer. Each TCR beta cDNA molecule received a unique molecular identifier from a template-switch 5' adaptor carrying 12 random nucleotides. At least 2.5 million CDR3-containing paired-end reads were obtained from each sample. The Mint cDNA synthesis kit, primed by a TRBC-specific oligonucleotide, was used to synthesize first-strand cDNA from all RNA. Following uracil-DNA glycosylase treatment, all cDNA underwent a first 18-cycle PCR with the universal primers M1SS and BC2_uni_R. As for the authors' bioinformatics: Normalization of each sample was performed by random selection of 1 million high-quality reads, each carrying a distinct molecular identifier. Instead of being binned into consensus sequences, reads with shared molecular identifiers were discarded. CDR3 identification, clonotype clustering and error correction used MiTCR with a Q25 quality threshold and the strictest error-elimination algorithm. Lower-bound total TCR beta diversity was estimated with a nonparametric unseen species model using Euler transformation. Through fastp at Q25 and MiXCR, TCRdb rebuilt clones from the public reads, retaining in-frame beta chains. Records with the same CDR3 protein are collapsed into one entry carrying the most frequent genes and DNA. These V and J calls originate from TCRdb's pipeline instead of the authors' own analysis. The sample contains roughly 1.6 million distinct CDR3 sequences, approximately 32% of them found a single time. Of the sample, 10% to 12% is held by the ten largest clones.

Trimming removed 5 bases from V and 6 bases from J, leaving 12 bases between the germline ends. From the cysteine up to the phenylalanine, the CDR3 has a length of 13 residues. Just the 39-base CDR3 DNA is kept, in frame starting at base 1. CDR1 is given as MNHEY and CDR2 as SMNVEV, both from the germline V gene (reference sequence). This entry is derived from a study of blood T cells in healthy people across ages (dated by TCRdb to 2014 to 2015). Study-wide context: In model experiments, roughly one uniquely barcoded TCR beta cDNA molecule per two T cells was captured by template switching. To avoid experimental bias, donors of different ages were distributed randomly across sequencing lanes. For two donors (one aged 18 to 29 and one aged 80 or older), the study analyzed two additional independent replicas of 1 million unique cDNA reads from the same blood draw. Donors were grouped into four age groups: young (average approximately 15 years), middle-aged (roughly 40), aged (over 55) and long-lived (about 90). The study measured age-related changes in TCR beta repertoire diversity using deep sequencing normalized with unique cDNA molecular identifiers.

The paper's findings and limits, for the study overall: There was a strong correlation between observed TCR beta diversity and the percentage of naive T cells measured by flow cytometry. Compared with the aged group, more naive CD4+ T cells, fewer expanded clones and increased TCR diversity were shown by the long-lived group, suggesting age selection. Since profiling was done on bulk unsorted PBMCs, naive and antigen-experienced compartments could not be conclusively compared. Estimates of total diversity based on one million sequenced T cells were regarded as lower bounds and as underestimates. Because donor CMV infection status was unknown, age-related changes in expanded clonotypes were potentially confounded. As age increased, observed TCR beta diversity per million T cells dropped in a roughly linear way, and a significant reduction was already evident by age roughly 36.

The roughly 39 donors, aged 6 to 90 years, were systemically healthy Caucasian individuals from Russia. Around 9.8 milliliters of peripheral blood were collected from each donor into EDTA-treated Vacutainer tubes. Ficoll-Paque density-gradient centrifugation was used to isolate PBMCs, with at least 7 million per sample. Trizol reagent was used to extract total RNA from the PBMCs, yielding at least 6 micrograms per sample. For every donor, an aliquot of PBMCs went through flow cytometry to measure the percentages of naive CD45RAhigh/CD27high T cells. The sequenced sample was blood. The receptor was isolated from a woman aged 30 to 39 in good health. This chain joins TRBV27 to TRBJ2-3; the D gene cannot be named for sure. The CDR3 is CASSRIRADTQYF. The nucleotides are TGTGCCAGCAGTCGTATTAGGGCCGATACGCAGTATTTT.